This paragraph reports one T cell receptor (beta chain). Its target is unknown. From germline, CDR1 is KGHSH and CDR2 LQKENI. J lost 0 bases, V lost 5 bases, and 12 bases had no gene match. The CDR3 runs 19 residues. The source of the sample is a study of cytomegalovirus exposure and HLA in healthy donors. It was healthy bone marrow donors who served as donors. PCR involved 60 Vbeta and 13 Jbeta primers. In the study's own analysis: Later reanalysis found 80 million or so unique TCR beta chains, roughly 10 million of them shared. Libraries were prepared by immunoSEQ multiplex PCR; TCRdb keeps only in-frame clonotypes and omits some of them. V, J and clone size derive from that table, while D and trimming were established from the DNA sequence. The sample has roughly 98,000 clones; approximately 80% are singletons. Study-level findings and limits: Later analysis associated a missense DCLRE1C variant with TCR beta V- and J-gene trimming.

This sequence was found in a middle-aged man in good health and CMV-seronegative. This sequence joins TRBV18 and TRBJ2-1; TRBD2 matches at 11 bases. The source material was PBMCs. The CDR3 sequence is CASSSSSIAGGSSYNEQFF. CDR3 nucleotide sequence: TGTGCCAGCTCATCATCATCGATAGCGGGAGGGAGCTCCTACAATGAGCAGTTCTTC.